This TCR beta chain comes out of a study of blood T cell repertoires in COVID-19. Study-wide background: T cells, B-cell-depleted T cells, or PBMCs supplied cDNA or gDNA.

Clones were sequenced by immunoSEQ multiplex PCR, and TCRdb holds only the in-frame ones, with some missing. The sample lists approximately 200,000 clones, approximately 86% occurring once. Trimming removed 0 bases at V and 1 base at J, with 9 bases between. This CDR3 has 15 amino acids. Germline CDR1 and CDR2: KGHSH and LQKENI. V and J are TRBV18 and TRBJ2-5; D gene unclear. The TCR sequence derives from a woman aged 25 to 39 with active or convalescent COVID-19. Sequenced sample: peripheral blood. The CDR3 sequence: CASSPPVPGQETQYF. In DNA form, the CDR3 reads TGTGCCAGCTCACCACCTGTTCCAGGCCAAGAGACCCAGTACTTC.